The 20 T cell receptor beta chains reported below all come from one sample, sequenced in a study of siplizumab effects on memory and regulatory T cells. Some clones are missing from TCRdb's copy, which holds only in-frame ones; the method was immunoSEQ multiplex PCR. The data hold about 110,000 clones, with 90% to 95% observed a single time. Sequences were obtained from Tregs sorted from blood. The receptor source for this set is a human donor in good health.

This clone was detected once. The chain links TRBV5-1 to TRBJ2-5; 7 bases fit TRBD2. The CDR3 is 16 residues long. Germline V gives CDR1 SGHRS, CDR2 YFSETQ. V lost 2 bases, J lost 2 bases, and 9 bases stayed unmatched. This CDR3 reads CASSFWSGGGQETQYF. CDR3 nucleotide sequence: TGCGCCAGCAGCTTTTGGTCGGGAGGCGGGCAAGAGACCCAGTACTTC.

The V gene is TRBV12-5, the J gene TRBJ2-2; D gene ambiguous. Germline lookup yields CDR1 LGHNT and CDR2 FRNRAP. Trimming cost V 0 bases and J 6 bases, with 5 bases left between them. The CDR3 extends over 13 amino acids. CDR3 nucleotides: TGTGCTAGTGGTTTGGTACCTGCCGGGGAGCTGTTTTTT. The encoded protein is CASGLVPAGELFF.

The genes are TRBV7-2 and TRBJ1-3, with unresolved D. In germline, CDR1 is SGHTA, CDR2 FQGNSA. V dropped 2 bases and J dropped 4 bases, with 12 bases sitting between them. The CDR3 is 15 amino acids. The CDR3 region is CASSLSGHRGNTIYF. For the CDR3, the DNA is TGTGCCAGCAGCTTATCTGGTCATCGGGGAAACACCATATATTTT.

This rearrangement joins TRBV5-1 to TRBJ2-3, with D unresolved. Germline V lookup: CDR1 SGHRS, CDR2 YFSETQ. V was shortened by 1 base and J by 0 bases, with 6 bases between the two germline ends. The CDR3 sequence is 14 residues long. CDR3 coding DNA: TGCGCCAGCAGCTTGCCCTACAGCACAGATACGCAGTATTTT. It codes for CASSLPYSTDTQYF.

The rearrangement joins TRBV2 to TRBJ2-5; 7 nucleotides line up with TRBD1. V was clipped by 8 bases and J by 4 bases; unmatched bases: 1. The germline V gene encodes CDR1 SNHLY and CDR2 FYNNEI. The CDR3 sequence is 11 residues long. CDR3 coding DNA: TGTGCCAGCGGACAGGTAGAGACCCAGTACTTC. This codes for CASGQVETQYF.

The chain combines TRBV28 with TRBJ1-1; D perhaps matches TRBD1 (6 bases). Germline V gene data show CDR1 as MDHEN and CDR2 as SYDVKM. V was trimmed by 6 bases and J by 4 bases, leaving 21 bases between them. The CDR3 runs 16 residues. The CDR3 bases are TGTGCCAGCAGCCCCGGTGGTATGGGGGCGGGCACTGAAGCTTTCTTT. It encodes CASSPGGMGAGTEAFF.

This clone was seen only once. The gene calls are TRBV2 and TRBJ2-3; weak D call: TRBD2 (6 bases). Germline V gives CDR1 SNHLY, CDR2 FYNNEI. V lost 8 bases and J 6 bases, leaving 6 bases between the germline ends. CDR3 length: 10 residues. The CDR3 here is CASGRDTQYF. The CDR3, as DNA: TGTGCCAGCGGGAGGGATACGCAGTATTTT.

The chain links TRBV7-2 to TRBJ2-3, with D tentatively TRBD2 (6 bases). The V end lost 4 bases, the J end lost 6 bases, and 11 bases lay between the germline ends. Germline CDR1 and CDR2: SGHTA and FQGNSA. The CDR3 is 13 residues long. The CDR3 is CASSSTRGDTQYF. Written as DNA, the CDR3 is TGTGCCAGCAGCTCCACGCGGGGTGATACGCAGTATTTT.

The chain carries TRBV6-1 and TRBJ2-1; tentatively, D is TRBD2 (5 bases). The germline V and J ends were trimmed by 6 bases and 9 bases, with 15 bases remaining between them. Germline values: CDR1 MNHNS, CDR2 SASEGT. CDR3 size: 13 residues. The CDR3 nucleotides read TGTGCCAGCAGATTGGCCCCGGGAAGTGAGCAGTTCTTC. Protein: CASRLAPGSEQFF.

CDR3 nucleotide sequence: TGTGCCAGCAGGGGACGCCAGAACACTGAAGCTTTCTTT. It yields the protein CASRGRQNTEAFF. The chain employs TRBV6-1 and TRBJ1-1; maybe TRBD1 (5 bases). The CDR3 covers 13 residues. Germline lookup yields CDR1 MNHNS and CDR2 SASEGT. Trimming took 6 bases from V and 1 from J, leaving 9 bases between them.

This chain connects TRBV7-2 to TRBJ2-5, with a possible D match to TRBD2 (5 bases). Germline lookup yields CDR1 SGHTA and CDR2 FQGNSA. Trimming removed 1 base from V and 0 bases from J, with 9 bases in between. CDR3 length equals 15 residues. This chain's CDR3 is CASSLDRGNQETQYF. CDR3 nucleotide sequence: TGTGCCAGCAGCTTAGATAGAGGGAACCAAGAGACCCAGTACTTC.

The V gene is TRBV5-1, the J gene TRBJ2-3; tentative D call: TRBD2 (5 bases). The CDR3 contains 15 residues. The germline V and J ends were trimmed by 5 bases and 2 bases, with 15 bases remaining between them. Germline CDR1 is SGHRS and CDR2 is YFSETQ. CDR3 DNA: TGCGCCAGCAGGGCTCAAGCGGTGAACACAGATACGCAGTATTTT. Protein sequence: CASRAQAVNTDTQYF.

The chain couples TRBV7-9 to TRBJ2-5, with D possibly being TRBD1 (6 bases). With 2 bases removed from V and 5 bases from J, the gap between germline ends came to 12 bases. The CDR3 has 14 amino acids. Germline CDR1 SEHNR, CDR2 FQNEAQ (reference sequence). Here the CDR3 reads CASSLQGLKETQYF. DNA of the CDR3: TGTGCCAGCAGCTTACAGGGGTTGAAGGAGACCCAGTACTTC.

This chain connects TRBV6-5 to TRBJ1-2; possibly TRBD1 for D (6 bases). Germline values: CDR1 MNHEY, CDR2 SVGAGI. CDR3 size: 15 residues. The V and J ends lost 10 bases and 4 bases respectively, with 22 bases between them. The CDR3 DNA reads TGTGCCACCAGGAGGGGGGCCCGAGAAGCCTATGGCTACACCTTC. Translating it yields CATRRGAREAYGYTF.

The J gene is TRBJ2-3, the V gene TRBV29-1, with 7 bases aligning to TRBD2. V lost 5 bases and J lost 3; bases outside the gene matches: 14. This CDR3 comprises 16 residues. CDR1 is SQVTM and CDR2 is ANQGSEA in the germline V gene. CDR3 in amino acids: CSVPHAGLDLTDTQYF. Here the CDR3 DNA reads TGCAGCGTTCCCCATGCAGGACTAGACTTAACAGATACGCAGTATTTT.

The V gene is TRBV5-4, the J gene TRBJ1-3; TRBD1 aligns across 9 bases. This CDR3 spans 15 amino acids. J was trimmed by 4 bases and V by 4 bases; bases with no gene match: 6. The germline V gene has CDR1 SGHNT and CDR2 YYREEE (reference sequence). The CDR3 DNA reads as TGTGCCAGCAGCCCCGACAGGGGGGTAGGAAACACCATATATTTT. Translation gives CASSPDRGVGNTIYF.

The chain recombines TRBV29-1 with TRBJ1-5; no clear D. Germline values: CDR1 SQVTM, CDR2 ANQGSEA. The V end was cut by 4 bases, the J end by 7 bases, with 14 bases between. The CDR3 covers 13 residues. The CDR3 loop reads CSVVLGKGQPQHF. Here the CDR3 DNA reads TGCAGCGTTGTGTTGGGGAAAGGCCAGCCCCAGCATTTT.

The chain links TRBV27 to TRBJ1-5; D is unresolved. This CDR3 comprises 13 residues. Trimming pared 0 bases from V and 8 bases from J, leaving 8 bases between. Germline lookup yields CDR1 MNHEY and CDR2 SMNVEV (reference sequence). The CDR3: CASSLSGVEPQHF. The CDR3, as DNA: TGTGCCAGCAGTTTATCCGGGGTTGAGCCCCAGCATTTT.

The V call is TRBV12-5, the J call TRBJ1-2; 8 nucleotides agree with TRBD1. V shed 5 bases and J 8 bases; nucleotides not matched to a gene: 7. Germline V gene lookup returns CDR1 LGHNT and CDR2 FRNRAP. This CDR3 has 13 amino acids. The CDR3 protein is CASGPQGGGGYTF. CDR3 coding DNA: TGTGCTAGTGGTCCACAGGGGGGTGGCGGCTACACCTTC.

The chain employs TRBV6-5 and TRBJ1-1, with TRBD1 matching 7 bases. Germline V gene sequence: CDR1 MNHEY, CDR2 SVGAGI. V lost 0 bases, J lost 4 bases, and 2 bases stayed unmatched. This CDR3 region has 14 residues. DNA of the CDR3: TGTGCCAGCAGTTACTCAGGGGACAGCACTGAAGCTTTCTTT. Encoded protein: CASSYSGDSTEAFF.